The 29 T cell receptor beta chains in this list originate from one sample, sequenced in a study of beta chain features in type 1 diabetes. The antigens these receptors bind are not known. General study findings and limits: Moderate but significant shortening of TCRB CDR3s was recorded in all four CD4+ subsets from Type 1 diabetes patients.

What was sequenced were expressed TCRB transcripts, since all of the isolated RNA had been reverse transcribed. Sequenced by immunoSEQ multiplex PCR; TCRdb stores in-frame clones only, minus some. The sample lists 150,000 to 200,000 clones, over 55% occurring once. Input material: naive CD4+ T cells from blood. The receptors come from a man aged 25-40 years with type 1 diabetes.

The chain joins TRBV4-3 to TRBJ1-2; no reliable D call. V lost 4 bases and J 9 bases, leaving 27 bases between the germline ends. CDR1 is LGHNA, CDR2 YSLEER, per germline. The CDR3 covers 17 residues. CDR3 in DNA: TGCGCCAGCAGCCTGCGGGGTAGTTCGGGGAGGTTTAGGAGCTACACCTTC. This translates into CASSLRGSSGRFRSYTF.

This clone was picked up a small number of times. The chain has TRBV2 and TRBJ2-4, with unresolved D. This CDR3 is 15 amino acids long. V was clipped by 2 bases and J by 3 bases, with 11 bases between them. The V gene's germline CDR1 is SNHLY and CDR2 FYNNEI. CDR3 DNA sequence: TGTGCCAGCAGTGAAATGGGCCGTGTCAAAAACATTCAGTACTTC. Translating it yields CASSEMGRVKNIQYF.

This chain links TRBV30 with TRBJ2-5; D possibly corresponds to TRBD2 (5 bases). V lost 0 bases and J 5 bases, leaving 10 bases between the germline ends. The CDR3 runs 13 residues. Per the germline V gene, CDR1 is GTSNPN and CDR2 is SVGIG (reference sequence). This CDR3 is CAWSVLGGETQYF. The CDR3 DNA follows: TGTGCCTGGAGTGTACTTGGCGGGGAGACCCAGTACTTC.

V and J are TRBV19 and TRBJ2-1; 9 nucleotides align to TRBD2. The junction had 13 bases not matched to a gene; V was cut back by 4 bases and J by 6 bases. The CDR3 is 17 residues long. Germline V gives CDR1 LNHDA, CDR2 SQIVND (reference sequence). CDR3 DNA sequence: TGTGCCAGTAGTAGTCCCCCGGCTAGCGGGGTACGCAATGAGCAGTTCTTC. This translates into CASSSPPASGVRNEQFF. The entire variable domain, with the rest obtained from reference TRBV19 and TRBJ2-1, is as follows: DGGITQSPKYLFRKEGQNVTLSCEQNLNHDAMYWYRQDPGQGLRLIYYSQIVNDFQKGDIAEGYSVSREKKESFPLTVTSAQKNPTAFYLCASSSPPASGVRNEQFFGPGTRLTVL.

The V and J genes are TRBV29-1 and TRBJ1-1; no reliable D call. CDR1 SQVTM and CDR2 ANQGSEA come from the germline V gene. The CDR3 sequence is 13 residues long. Trimming took 4 bases from V and 0 from J, leaving 9 bases between them. The CDR3 nucleotides read TGCAGCGTTGCTGGCAGGTTGAACACTGAAGCTTTCTTT. Translated, it gives CSVAGRLNTEAFF.

The table lists this clone with a few counts. The V call is TRBV29-1, the J call TRBJ2-1; a weak D match, TRBD2 (5 bases). The germline V gene encodes CDR1 SQVTM and CDR2 ANQGSEA. The CDR3 covers 12 residues. Trimming took 6 bases from V and 5 from J, leaving 11 bases between them. This chain's CDR3 is CSVADGDNEQFF. CDR3 coding DNA: TGCAGCGTCGCGGACGGGGACAATGAGCAGTTCTTC.

The rearrangement uses TRBV21-1 and TRBJ2-5; TRBD2 reflects the table's D call only, with no check against the DNA. TRBV21-1 is a pseudogene locus. The CDR3 runs to 12 residues. CDR3 sequence reads: CASSKGEETQYF. Here the CDR3 DNA reads TGTGCCAGCAGCAAAGGCGAGGAGACCCAGTACTTC.

This clone was picked up a small number of times. This chain links TRBV5-1 with TRBJ2-5; the match to TRBD2 covers 9 bases. The CDR3 extends over 13 amino acids. Germline CDR1 reads SGHRS; CDR2 reads YFSETQ. The V and J ends lost 4 bases and 3 bases, in that order; junction bases with no gene match: 1. CDR3 protein: CASSIAGEETQYF. Written as DNA, the CDR3 is TGCGCCAGCAGCATAGCGGGGGAAGAGACCCAGTACTTC.

V gene TRBV29-1 combines with J gene TRBJ2-3; tentatively, D is TRBD1 (6 bases). V lost 6 bases and J lost 0, with 16 bases in between. This CDR3 contains 15 residues. The germline CDR1 and CDR2 sequences are SQVTM and ANQGSEA. CDR3 sequence reads: CSVLSPQGSTDTQYF. In DNA form, the CDR3 reads TGCAGCGTCTTATCTCCGCAGGGGAGCACAGATACGCAGTATTTT.

The gene calls are TRBV30 and TRBJ2-7, with D unresolved. This CDR3 spans 14 amino acids. Germline CDR1 is GTSNPN and CDR2 is SVGIG (reference sequence). V was clipped by 2 bases and J by 2 bases, with 13 bases between them. CDR3 in amino acids: CAWSIPRRTYEQYF. The DNA for the CDR3 is TGTGCCTGGAGTATCCCAAGAAGAACCTACGAGCAGTACTTC. Variable domain in full (rest from reference TRBV30 and TRBJ2-7): SQTIHQWPATLVQPVGSPLSLECTVEGTSNPNLYWYRQAAGRGLQLLFYSVGIGQISSEVPQNLSASRPQDRQFILSSKKLLLSDSGFYLCAWSIPRRTYEQYFGPGTRLTVT.

V is TRBV10-1 and J is TRBJ2-3; D is undetermined. The CDR3 is 12 amino acids. V was shortened by 2 bases and J by 3 bases, with 3 bases between the two germline ends. Germline assignment: CDR1 WNHNN and CDR2 SYGVQD (reference sequence). As DNA, the CDR3 is TGCGCCAGCAGTGAGGGAACAGATACGCAGTATTTT. Its translation: CASSEGTDTQYF.

This clone came up once. This chain connects TRBV18 to TRBJ2-5, with TRBD1 as a possible D gene (6 bases). V was trimmed by 5 bases and J by 5 bases, leaving 15 bases between them. Per germline, CDR1 KGHSH and CDR2 LQKENI. This CDR3 contains 14 residues. The CDR3 region is CASSDGRGRETQYF. Here the CDR3 DNA reads TGTGCCAGCTCAGACGGCAGGGGACGTGAGACCCAGTACTTC.

The V and J genes are TRBV2 and TRBJ2-6, with 7 positions matching TRBD1. The CDR3 covers 16 residues. The V segment lost 5 bases and the J segment 4 bases; nucleotides outside the gene matches: 8. Germline lookup yields CDR1 SNHLY and CDR2 FYNNEI. CDR3 sequence reads: CASSRTGAAGANVLTF. DNA of the CDR3: TGTGCCAGCAGTAGAACAGGGGCGGCAGGGGCCAACGTCCTGACTTTC.

The chain recombines TRBV28 with TRBJ2-7, with a possible D match to TRBD1 (6 bases). CDR3 length: 14 amino acids. Deletions cut 5 bases from V and 2 bases from J, with 13 bases between. CDR1 is MDHEN, CDR2 SYDVKM, per germline. The CDR3 spells CASSALDRTYEQYF. The CDR3 DNA follows: TGTGCCAGCAGTGCCCTCGACAGGACCTACGAGCAGTACTTC. Full variable domain (remainder filled in from reference TRBV28 and TRBJ2-7): DVKVTQSSRYLVKRTGEKVFLECVQDMDHENMFWYRQDPGLGLRLIYFSYDVKMKEKGDIPEGYSVSREKKERFSLILESASTNQTSMYLCASSALDRTYEQYFGPGTRLTVT.

This clone occurred a few times. The chain joins TRBV30 to TRBJ2-5, with D possibly TRBD2 on 6 matching bases. This CDR3 contains 12 residues. Germline V gene lookup returns CDR1 GTSNPN and CDR2 SVGIG (reference sequence). Trimming removed 4 bases from V and 3 bases from J, with 9 bases in between. The CDR3 reads CAWNGGEETQYF. In nucleotides, the CDR3 is TGTGCCTGGAATGGAGGGGAAGAGACCCAGTACTTC.

This rearrangement joins TRBV28 to TRBJ2-5; 9 nucleotides align to TRBD2. V was pared by 6 bases and J by 4 bases, with 6 bases of the junction left unmatched. CDR1 is MDHEN and CDR2 is SYDVKM in the germline V gene. The CDR3 is 14 residues long. This CDR3 is CASRPGLAIETQYF. Written as DNA, the CDR3 is TGTGCCAGCAGACCGGGACTAGCAATAGAGACCCAGTACTTC.

V usage is TRBV4-1 and J usage is TRBJ2-3; TRBD1 matches at 9 bases. Germline CDR1 is MGHRA and CDR2 is YSYEKL. Unmatched junction bases numbered 12, after V lost 4 bases and J lost 4 bases. The CDR3 runs 17 residues. The CDR3 protein is CASSPTGQGKMADTQYF. CDR3 DNA: TGCGCCAGCAGCCCGACGGGACAGGGAAAAATGGCAGATACGCAGTATTTT.

This clone was detected once. The chain couples TRBV10-3 to TRBJ2-7; TRBD2 matches at 7 bases. V shed 7 bases, J shed 2 bases, and the junction held 5 bases outside the gene matches. Germline V CDR1 and CDR2: ENHRY, SYGVKD. There are 13 residues in the CDR3. CDR3 in DNA: TGTGCCATCAAAGGGACTAATCCCTACGAGCAGTACTTC. The encoded protein is CAIKGTNPYEQYF.

The DNA for the CDR3 is TGTGCCAGCAGTCCATCCTATCAGGGAATCCTCTACGAGCAGTACTTC. This translates into CASSPSYQGILYEQYF. The J gene is TRBJ2-7, the V gene TRBV7-9, with D possibly TRBD1 on 5 matching bases. The CDR3 extends over 16 amino acids. The germline CDR1 and CDR2 sequences are SEHNR and FQNEAQ (reference sequence). V was cut by 6 bases and J by 3 bases, with 21 bases left in between.

This clone has more than one count but fewer than ten. The V and J genes are TRBV29-1 and TRBJ1-2; tentative D call: TRBD1 (5 bases). V dropped 3 bases and J dropped 4 bases, with 9 bases sitting between them. The CDR3 loop spans 12 amino acids. In germline, CDR1 is SQVTM, CDR2 ANQGSEA. In nucleotides, the CDR3 is TGCAGCGTTGAGACAGCTGGCTATGGCTACACCTTC. It codes for CSVETAGYGYTF.

This sequence joins TRBV28 and TRBJ2-5, with D perhaps TRBD1 (6 bases). CDR3 length: 16 amino acids. Trimming cost V 6 bases and J 3 bases, with 20 bases left between them. Germline CDR1 MDHEN, CDR2 SYDVKM. The CDR3 loop is CASSKGQTGGKETQYF. The CDR3 DNA reads TGTGCCAGCAGCAAAGGCCAGACAGGAGGAAAAGAGACCCAGTACTTC.

This clone showed up just a few times. V is TRBV7-2 and J is TRBJ1-6; no definite D call. Per germline, CDR1 SGHTA and CDR2 FQGNSA. V lost 2 bases and J 7 bases, leaving 12 bases between the germline ends. The CDR3 is 15 amino acids. DNA for the CDR3: TGTGCCAGCAGCTTAAACTCACAAGTAAATTCACCCCTCCACTTT. Translation gives CASSLNSQVNSPLHF. Full variable domain (missing parts from reference TRBV7-2 and TRBJ1-6): GAGVSQSPSNKVTEKGKDVELRCDPISGHTALYWYRQSLGQGLEFLIYFQGNSAPDKSGLPSDRFSAERTGGSVSTLTIQRTQQEDSAVYLCASSLNSQVNSPLHFGNGTRLTVT.

The table lists this clone with a few counts. The V gene is TRBV11-2, the J gene TRBJ2-1, with 8 bases identical to TRBD1. Germline V gene lookup returns CDR1 SGHAT and CDR2 FQNNGV. There are 14 residues in the CDR3. Trimming at V came to 5 bases and at J to 4 bases, leaving 4 bases not matched to a gene. For the CDR3, the DNA is TGTGCCAGCAGCGTACGGACAGGGTACAATGAGCAGTTCTTC. The encoded protein is CASSVRTGYNEQFF.

This clone was picked up a small number of times. The chain uses TRBV4-3 and TRBJ2-1; 9 positions match TRBD1. The V and J ends lost 3 bases and 4 bases, in that order; junction bases with no gene match: 7. CDR3 length: 16 amino acids. CDR1 and CDR2 (germline): LGHNA, YSLEER. CDR3 bases: TGCGCCAGCAGCCATGCCGGGACAGGGCGATACAATGAGCAGTTCTTC. Its translation: CASSHAGTGRYNEQFF.

The J gene is TRBJ2-1, the V gene TRBV20-1, with D maybe TRBD2 (6 bases). The CDR3 has 11 amino acids. The germline gives CDR1 DFQATT, CDR2 SNEGSKA (reference sequence). Trimming took off 6 bases at V and 3 bases at J, with 6 bases between the two ends. The CDR3: CSAGGYNEQFF. The DNA for the CDR3 is TGCAGTGCCGGGGGCTACAATGAGCAGTTCTTC.

The genes are TRBV29-1 and TRBJ2-1; D may be TRBD1 or TRBD2 (6 bases each). There are 14 residues in the CDR3. Germline CDR1 and CDR2: SQVTM and ANQGSEA. Trimming took 3 bases from V and 3 from J, leaving 12 bases between them. The CDR3 coding sequence is TGCAGCGTTGATGGGGGGACATACTACAATGAGCAGTTCTTC. It yields the protein CSVDGGTYYNEQFF.

The chain has TRBV13 and TRBJ2-2; no clear D gene. CDR3 length: 14 amino acids. Germline values: CDR1 PRHDT, CDR2 FYEKMQ (reference sequence). Trimming removed 0 bases at V and 4 bases at J, with 6 bases between. CDR3: CASSLGSGTGELFF. CDR3 DNA: TGTGCCAGCAGCTTAGGATCGGGCACCGGGGAGCTGTTTTTT. The entire variable domain, with the rest obtained from reference TRBV13 and TRBJ2-2, is as follows: AAGVIQSPRHLIKEKRETATLKCYPIPRHDTVYWYQQGPGQDPQFLISFYEKMQSDKGSIPDRFSAQQFSDYHSELNMSSLELGDSALYFCASSLGSGTGELFFGEGSRLTVL.

The rearrangement links TRBV18 to TRBJ1-2; 7 bases agree with TRBD1. V dropped 4 bases and J dropped 8; count of bases not matched to a gene: 10. CDR1 is KGHSH, CDR2 LQKENI, per germline. The CDR3 extends over 14 amino acids. The CDR3 is CASSRLGTAEGYTF. The CDR3 nucleotides are TGTGCCAGCTCACGATTAGGGACAGCGGAGGGCTACACCTTC.

This clone came up once. The chain has TRBV6-5 and TRBJ2-7; D tentatively fits TRBD1 or TRBD2 (5 bases each). CDR3 size: 14 residues. Germline CDR1 reads MNHEY; CDR2 reads SVGAGI. Trimming took 2 bases from V and 2 from J, leaving 10 bases between them. CDR3 sequence (DNA): TGTGCCAGCAGTTACAGCCAGGGAGCCTACGAGCAGTACTTC. It codes for CASSYSQGAYEQYF.